The clone carrying this T cell receptor (beta chain) has ten or more counts. A read error is possible here, since a much larger clone lies one base away. The data belong to a study of tumor-infiltrating lymphocytes in oesophageal squamous cell carcinoma. This CDR3 region has 14 residues. V gave up 5 bases and J gave up 11 bases; unmatched junction bases: 14. Germline CDR1 and CDR2: MRHNA and SNTAGT. TCRdb fed the PCR reads into MiXCR, producing one record per CDR3 protein. The repertoire holds about 17,000 distinct CDR3 sequences, with about 50% as singletons. The TCR sequence derives from a female donor with esophageal squamous cell carcinoma. This rearrangement joins TRBV6-4 to TRBJ2-5, with 7 bases lining up with TRBD1. Input material: normal esophageal tissue next to the tumor. CDR3 sequence (DNA): TGTGCCAGCAGTATTTGGACAGGACACAATGAGCAGTACTTC. This sequence encodes CASSIWTGHNEQYF.